The TCR beta chain described here comes from a study of shared clonotypes between healthy human individuals. A remark on this clone: The target antigen is unknown.

Clones were read by immunoSEQ multiplex PCR, and TCRdb kept only the in-frame ones, dropping some. The profile shows some 2,500,000 clones, 85% to 95% of them singletons. Study-level points and caveats: It was the few donors that limited the genetic and exposure-history diversity represented.

This CDR3 has 13 residues. V was clipped by 0 bases and J by 7 bases, with 9 bases between them. The V gene's germline CDR1 is LNHNV and CDR2 YYDKDF (reference sequence). Input material: naive CD4+ T cells from PBMCs. Subset specified: CD45RA+ positively selected. The TCR comes from a man younger than 35 in good health. Some clones in this sample may be carry-over from other donors' samples. The V call is TRBV15, the J call TRBJ1-2, with D unclear. In DNA, the CDR3 is TGTGCCACCAGCAGAGATAGTGCCAGTGGCTACACCTTC. It is translated as CATSRDSASGYTF.